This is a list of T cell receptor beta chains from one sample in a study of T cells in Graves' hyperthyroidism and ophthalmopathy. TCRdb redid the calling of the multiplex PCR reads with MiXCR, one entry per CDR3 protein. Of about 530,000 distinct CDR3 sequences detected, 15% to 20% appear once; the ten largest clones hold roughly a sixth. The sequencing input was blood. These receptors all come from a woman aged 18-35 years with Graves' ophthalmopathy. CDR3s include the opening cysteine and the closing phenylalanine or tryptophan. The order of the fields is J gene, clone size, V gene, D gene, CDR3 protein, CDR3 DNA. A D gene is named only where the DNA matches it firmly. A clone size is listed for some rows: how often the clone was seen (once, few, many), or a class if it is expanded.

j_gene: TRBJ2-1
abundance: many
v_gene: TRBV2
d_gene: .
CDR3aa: CASGTEQFF
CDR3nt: TGTGCCAGCGGAACCGAGCAGTTCTTC

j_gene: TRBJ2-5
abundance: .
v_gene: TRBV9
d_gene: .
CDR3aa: CASSVGGSAAQETQYF
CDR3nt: TGTGCCAGCAGCGTAGGGGGTTCAGCCGCCCAAGAGACCCAGTACTTC

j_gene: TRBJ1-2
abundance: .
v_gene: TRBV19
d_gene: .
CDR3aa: CASRPGTYGYTF
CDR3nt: TGTGCCAGTAGGCCCGGGACCTATGGCTACACCTTC

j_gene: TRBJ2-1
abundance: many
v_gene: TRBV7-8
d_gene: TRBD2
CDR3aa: CASSWPRGSGSTNEQFF
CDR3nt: TGTGCCAGCAGCTGGCCTAGGGGGAGCGGGAGCACCAATGAGCAGTTCTTC

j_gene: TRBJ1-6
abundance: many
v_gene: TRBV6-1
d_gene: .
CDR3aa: CASSYTPMGSPLHF
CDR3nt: TGTGCCAGCAGTTACACACCTATGGGTTCACCCCTCCACTTT

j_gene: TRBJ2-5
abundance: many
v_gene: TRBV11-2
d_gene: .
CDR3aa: CASSLDIPGDIEETQYF
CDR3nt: TGTGCCAGCAGCTTAGATATCCCAGGGGATATAGAAGAGACCCAGTACTTC

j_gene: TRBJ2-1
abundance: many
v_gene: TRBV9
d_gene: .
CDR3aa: CASSVRMDFNNEQFF
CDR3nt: TGTGCCAGCAGCGTAAGGATGGACTTTAACAATGAGCAGTTCTTC

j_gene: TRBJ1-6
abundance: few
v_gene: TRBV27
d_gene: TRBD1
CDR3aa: CASSFDRGLGTLHF
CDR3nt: TGTGCCAGCAGTTTTGACAGGGGGTTGGGAACCCTCCACTTT

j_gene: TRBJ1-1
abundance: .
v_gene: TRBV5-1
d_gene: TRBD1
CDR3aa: CASSIEGTAEAFF
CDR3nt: TGCGCCAGCAGCATAGAAGGGACAGCTGAAGCTTTCTTT

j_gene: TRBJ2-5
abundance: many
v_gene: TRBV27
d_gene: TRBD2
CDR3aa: CASSPGLYIETQYF
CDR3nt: TGTGCCAGCAGCCCGGGACTATATATAGAGACCCAGTACTTC

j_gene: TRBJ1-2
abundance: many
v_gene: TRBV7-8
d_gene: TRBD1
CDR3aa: CASSPHPGQGAGGYTF
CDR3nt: TGTGCCAGCAGCCCCCACCCCGGACAGGGGGCGGGAGGCTACACCTTC

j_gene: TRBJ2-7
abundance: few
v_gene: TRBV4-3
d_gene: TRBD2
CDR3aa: CASSQRWAAGAHEQYF
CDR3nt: TGCGCCAGCAGCCAAAGATGGGCTGCGGGAGCCCACGAGCAGTACTTC

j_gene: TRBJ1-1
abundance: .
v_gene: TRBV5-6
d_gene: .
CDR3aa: CASSLGRLEAFF
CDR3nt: TGTGCCAGCAGCTTAGGCAGACTTGAAGCTTTCTTT

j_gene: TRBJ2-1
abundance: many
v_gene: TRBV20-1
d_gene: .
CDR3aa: CSARVDTQREQFF
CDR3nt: TGCAGTGCTAGAGTGGACACCCAACGGGAGCAGTTCTTC

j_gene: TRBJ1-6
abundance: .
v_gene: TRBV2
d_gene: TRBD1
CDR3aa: CASSEAGTGDFNSPLHF
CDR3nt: TGTGCCAGCAGTGAAGCCGGGACAGGGGATTTTAATTCACCCCTCCACTTT

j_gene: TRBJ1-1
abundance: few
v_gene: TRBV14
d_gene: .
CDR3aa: CASRPGAGLHTEAFF
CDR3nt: TGTGCCAGCAGACCCGGCGCAGGGTTGCACACTGAAGCTTTCTTT

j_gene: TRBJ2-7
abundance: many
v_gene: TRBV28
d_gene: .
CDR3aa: CASSYRDTSYEQYF
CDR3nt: TGTGCCAGCAGTTACCGGGACACCTCCTACGAGCAGTACTTC

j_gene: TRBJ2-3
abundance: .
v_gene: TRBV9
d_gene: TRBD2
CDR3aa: CASSVSGRGGTDTQYF
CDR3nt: TGTGCCAGCAGCGTATCGGGGCGGGGGGGCACAGATACGCAGTATTTT

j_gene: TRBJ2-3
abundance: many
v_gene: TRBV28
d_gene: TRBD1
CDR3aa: CALGQVGDTQYF
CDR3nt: TGTGCCTTGGGACAGGTTGGAGATACGCAGTATTTT

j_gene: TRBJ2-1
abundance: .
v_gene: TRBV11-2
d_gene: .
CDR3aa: CASSLGTTDSYNEQFF
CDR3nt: TGCGCCAGCAGCCTAGGGACGACGGACTCCTACAATGAGCAGTTCTTC

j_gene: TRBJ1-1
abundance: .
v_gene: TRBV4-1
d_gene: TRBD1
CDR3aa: CASSQEGQGGTEAFF
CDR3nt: TGCGCCAGCAGCCAAGAAGGACAGGGTGGCACTGAAGCTTTCTTT

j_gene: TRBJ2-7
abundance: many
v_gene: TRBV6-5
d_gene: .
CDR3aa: CASSYRGGTYEQYF
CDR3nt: TGTGCCAGCAGTTACCGTGGGGGAACCTACGAGCAGTACTTC

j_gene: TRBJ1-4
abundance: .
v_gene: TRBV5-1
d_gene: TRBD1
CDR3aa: CASAMTGQGNEKLFF
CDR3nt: TGCGCCAGCGCAATGACGGGACAGGGGAATGAAAAACTGTTTTTT

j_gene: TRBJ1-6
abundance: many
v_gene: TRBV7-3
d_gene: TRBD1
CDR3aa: CASSTGGNSPLHF
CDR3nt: TGTGCCAGCAGCACAGGGGGGAATTCACCCCTCCACTTT

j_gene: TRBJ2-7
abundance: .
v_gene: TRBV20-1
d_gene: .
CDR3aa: CSASHGNYEQYF
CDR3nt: TGCAGTGCTAGCCACGGGAACTACGAGCAGTACTTC

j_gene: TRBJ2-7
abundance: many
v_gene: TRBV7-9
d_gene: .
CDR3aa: CASSLLGFYEQYF
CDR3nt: TGTGCCAGCAGCTTACTAGGGTTCTACGAGCAGTACTTC

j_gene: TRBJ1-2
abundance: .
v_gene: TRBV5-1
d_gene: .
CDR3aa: CASSLDADGYYGYTF
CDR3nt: TGCGCCAGCAGCTTGGATGCGGACGGCTACTATGGCTACACCTTC

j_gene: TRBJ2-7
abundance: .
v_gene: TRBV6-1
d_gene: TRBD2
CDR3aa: CASSRGINSGGNSYEQYF
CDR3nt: TGTGCCAGCAGTCGGGGGATCAATAGCGGGGGGAACTCCTACGAGCAGTACTTC

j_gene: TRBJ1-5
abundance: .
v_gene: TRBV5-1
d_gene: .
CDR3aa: CASSLYSDQPQHF
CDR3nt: TGCGCCAGCAGCTTGTATAGCGATCAGCCCCAGCATTTT

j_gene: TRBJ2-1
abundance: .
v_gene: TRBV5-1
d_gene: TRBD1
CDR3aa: CASSFGTGGDEQFF
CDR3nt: TGCGCCAGCAGCTTCGGGACAGGGGGCGATGAGCAGTTCTTC

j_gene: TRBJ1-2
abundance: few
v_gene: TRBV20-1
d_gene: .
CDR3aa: CSVRPRGGGYTF
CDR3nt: TGCAGTGTGAGACCTAGGGGGGGCGGCTACACCTTC

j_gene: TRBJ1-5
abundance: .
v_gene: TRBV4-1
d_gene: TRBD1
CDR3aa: CASSQVVEGQSNQPQHF
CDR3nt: TGCGCCAGCAGCCAAGTAGTCGAGGGACAGAGCAATCAGCCCCAGCATTTT

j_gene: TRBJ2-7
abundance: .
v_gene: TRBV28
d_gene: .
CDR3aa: CASSWISDISYEQYF
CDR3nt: TGTGCCAGCAGTTGGATTAGTGACATCTCCTACGAGCAGTACTTC

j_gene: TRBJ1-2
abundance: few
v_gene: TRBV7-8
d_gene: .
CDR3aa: CASSNTGSYGYTF
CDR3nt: TGTGCCAGCAGTAACACAGGATCCTATGGCTACACCTTC

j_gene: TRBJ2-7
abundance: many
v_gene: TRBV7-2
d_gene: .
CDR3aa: CASSPETDSYEQYF
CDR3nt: TGTGCCAGCAGCCCCGAGACAGACTCCTACGAGCAGTACTTC

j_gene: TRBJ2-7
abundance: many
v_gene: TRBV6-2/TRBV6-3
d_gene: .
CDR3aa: CASHPPQERPYEQYF
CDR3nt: TGTGCCAGCCATCCACCACAGGAGCGCCCCTACGAGCAGTACTTC

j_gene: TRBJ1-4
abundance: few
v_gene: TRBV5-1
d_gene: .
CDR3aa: CASRIVGTGEEKLFF
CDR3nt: TGCGCCAGCAGAATTGTTGGGACGGGTGAGGAAAAACTGTTTTTT

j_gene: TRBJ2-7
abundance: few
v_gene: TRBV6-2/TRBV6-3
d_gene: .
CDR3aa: CASSDRPYEQYF
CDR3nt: TGTGCCAGCAGCGACAGACCCTACGAGCAGTACTTC

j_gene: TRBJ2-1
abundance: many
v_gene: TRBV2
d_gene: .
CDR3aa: CASRAGTQAGNEQFF
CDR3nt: TGTGCCAGCAGGGCCGGGACCCAGGCGGGCAATGAGCAGTTCTTC

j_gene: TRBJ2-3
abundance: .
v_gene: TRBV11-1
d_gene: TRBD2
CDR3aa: CASSDSRTSDTQYF
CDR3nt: TGTGCCAGCAGCGACAGCCGGACTAGCGATACGCAGTATTTT

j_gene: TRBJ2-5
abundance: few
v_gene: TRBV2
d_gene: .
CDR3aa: CASWGHSPPETQYF
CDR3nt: TGTGCCAGTTGGGGGCACTCACCCCCAGAGACCCAGTACTTC

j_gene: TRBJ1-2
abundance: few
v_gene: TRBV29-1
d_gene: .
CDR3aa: CSVIHSSFGYTF
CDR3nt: TGCAGCGTTATACACTCATCCTTCGGCTACACCTTC

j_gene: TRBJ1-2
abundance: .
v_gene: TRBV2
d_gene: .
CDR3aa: CASSGQGLYGYTF
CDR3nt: TGTGCCAGCAGTGGGCAGGGCCTTTATGGCTACACCTTC

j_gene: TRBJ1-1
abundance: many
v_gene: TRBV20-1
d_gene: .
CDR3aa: CSAPLAGNTEAFF
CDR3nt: TGCAGTGCTCCCCTCGCGGGGAACACTGAAGCTTTCTTT

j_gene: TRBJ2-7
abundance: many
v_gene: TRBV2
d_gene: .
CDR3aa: CASSVEIYEQYF
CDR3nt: TGTGCCAGCAGTGTTGAGATCTACGAGCAGTACTTC

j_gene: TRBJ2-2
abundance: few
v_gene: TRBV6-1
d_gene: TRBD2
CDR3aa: CAIRAGSLLGGELFF
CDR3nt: TGTGCCATTCGAGCGGGATCCCTTTTGGGCGGGGAGCTGTTTTTT

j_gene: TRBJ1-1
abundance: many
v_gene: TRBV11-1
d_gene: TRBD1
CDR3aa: CASSPRTGVMNTEAFF
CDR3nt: TGTGCCAGCAGCCCCAGGACAGGCGTTATGAACACTGAAGCTTTCTTT

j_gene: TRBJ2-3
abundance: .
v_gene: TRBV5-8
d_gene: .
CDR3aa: CASSWGDSTDTQYF
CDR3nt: TGTGCCAGCAGCTGGGGCGATAGCACAGATACGCAGTATTTT

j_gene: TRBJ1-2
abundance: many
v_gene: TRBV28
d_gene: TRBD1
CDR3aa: CASSSGQALFYGYTF
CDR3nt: TGTGCCAGCAGTTCTGGACAGGCCCTCTTCTATGGCTACACCTTC

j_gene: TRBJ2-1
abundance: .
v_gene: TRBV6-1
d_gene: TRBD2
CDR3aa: CASRDGGGVDEQFF
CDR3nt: TGTGCCAGCAGAGATGGCGGGGGGGTCGATGAGCAGTTCTTC

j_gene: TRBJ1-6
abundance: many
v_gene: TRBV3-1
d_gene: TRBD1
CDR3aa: CASSPNTGGGSPLHF
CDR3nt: TGTGCCAGCAGCCCAAATACAGGGGGGGGTTCACCCCTCCACTTT

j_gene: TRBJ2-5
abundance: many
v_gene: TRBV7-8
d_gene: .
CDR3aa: CASSPEDSQETQYF
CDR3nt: TGTGCCAGCAGCCCGGAGGACAGTCAAGAGACCCAGTACTTC

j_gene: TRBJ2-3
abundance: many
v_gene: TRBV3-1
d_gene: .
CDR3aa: CASSSAGASDTQYF
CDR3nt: TGTGCCAGCAGCTCCGCTGGGGCCTCAGATACGCAGTATTTT

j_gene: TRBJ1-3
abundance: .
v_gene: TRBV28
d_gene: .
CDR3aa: CASSLLFLDSGNTIYF
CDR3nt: TGTGCCAGCAGTTTACTATTCCTGGACTCTGGAAACACCATATATTTT

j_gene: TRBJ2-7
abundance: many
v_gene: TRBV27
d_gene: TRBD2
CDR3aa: CASSSLGGSSYEQYF
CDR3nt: TGTGCCAGCAGTTCCCTGGGGGGGAGTAGCTACGAGCAGTACTTC

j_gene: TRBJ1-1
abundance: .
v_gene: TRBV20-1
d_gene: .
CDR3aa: CGASRTGLNTEAFF
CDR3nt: TGCGGTGCTAGCCGAACAGGGCTGAACACTGAAGCTTTCTTT

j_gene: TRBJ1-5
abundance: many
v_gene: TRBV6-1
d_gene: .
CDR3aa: CASMRAGQPQHF
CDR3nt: TGTGCCAGCATGAGGGCGGGTCAGCCCCAGCATTTT